These 8 T cell receptor beta chains were sequenced from one sample in a study of blood T cell repertoires in COVID-19. Assay used: immunoSEQ multiplex PCR; TCRdb lists only in-frame clones, some missing. The sample yields about 180,000 clones, about 88% seen once. Sequenced sample: PBMCs or T cells enriched from blood (not recorded which). The receptors were sampled from a woman aged 50 to 65 who had recovered from COVID-19.

V gene TRBV11-2 combines with J gene TRBJ1-1, with D hard to call. This CDR3 comprises 15 residues. Trimming removed 3 bases at V and 4 bases at J, with 15 bases between. Germline V gives CDR1 SGHAT, CDR2 FQNNGV. CDR3 nucleotides: TGTGCCAGCAGCTTTCGGACCCAAGGGAGCACTGAAGCTTTCTTT. Its translation: CASSFRTQGSTEAFF.

The rearrangement links TRBV15 to TRBJ1-2, with 7 bases that match TRBD1. With 1 base clipped from V and 2 bases from J, the junction kept 4 bases outside the gene matches. CDR1 is LNHNV, CDR2 YYDKDF, per germline (reference sequence). The length of the CDR3 is 15 residues. CDR3 nucleotides: TGTGCCACCAGCAGAGTTCTGGACAGGAACTATGGCTACACCTTC. This translates into CATSRVLDRNYGYTF.

The chain links TRBV7-2 to TRBJ2-1; 8 bases are a match to TRBD2. V lost 1 base, J lost 7 bases, and 6 bases stayed unmatched. Germline lookup yields CDR1 SGHTA and CDR2 FQGNSA. The CDR3 is 15 amino acids. CDR3 coding DNA: TGTGCCAGCAGCTTAGTCGCGGGAGGTGGAAATGAGCAGTTCTTC. Residues: CASSLVAGGGNEQFF. The variable domain in full, completed from reference TRBV7-2 and TRBJ2-1, reads GAGVSQSPSNKVTEKGKDVELRCDPISGHTALYWYRQSLGQGLEFLIYFQGNSAPDKSGLPSDRFSAERTGGSVSTLTIQRTQQEDSAVYLCASSLVAGGGNEQFFGPGTRLTVL.

The chain combines TRBV30 with TRBJ2-7, with TRBD2 identical over 9 bases. The germline V gene has CDR1 GTSNPN and CDR2 SVGIG (reference sequence). The CDR3 is 14 amino acids. The V segment lost 5 bases and the J segment 6 bases; nucleotides outside the gene matches: 11. CDR3 region: CAWGGTLAGSEQYF. As DNA, the CDR3 is TGTGCCTGGGGGGGGACGCTAGCGGGGAGCGAGCAGTACTTC.

The chain links TRBV27 to TRBJ1-5, with TRBD1 as a possible D gene (6 bases). The germline gives CDR1 MNHEY, CDR2 SMNVEV (reference sequence). CDR3 length equals 12 residues. The ends were cut back, 5 bases at V and 8 bases at J, with 10 bases in the middle. The CDR3 sequence is CASSLTGKPQHF. The CDR3, as DNA: TGTGCCAGCAGTCTAACAGGGAAGCCCCAGCATTTT.

The chain carries TRBV30 and TRBJ2-2, with 10 bases identical to TRBD1. The germline V gene encodes CDR1 GTSNPN and CDR2 SVGIG (reference sequence). Trimming at V came to 5 bases and at J to 6 bases, leaving 6 bases not matched to a gene. The CDR3 runs to 14 residues. CDR3 protein: CAWDRGRDAGELFF. In nucleotides, the CDR3 is TGTGCCTGGGACAGGGGGCGCGACGCCGGGGAGCTGTTTTTT.

The J gene is TRBJ2-2, the V gene TRBV5-5; D gene ambiguous. This CDR3 has 14 amino acids. The V end was cut by 5 bases, the J end by 0 bases, with 8 bases between. CDR1 is SGHKS, CDR2 YYEKEE, per germline (reference sequence). CDR3 coding DNA: TGTGCCAGCAGGAACTACGCGAACACCGGGGAGCTGTTTTTT. This gives the protein CASRNYANTGELFF.

V is TRBV21-1 and J is TRBJ2-1; the DNA was not compared with TRBD2, the D call given in the table. TRBV21-1 corresponds to a pseudogene. This CDR3 region has 17 residues. CDR3 amino acids: CASSKGTSGRGGHEQFF. The CDR3 DNA follows: TGTGCCAGCAGCAAGGGGACTAGCGGGAGAGGCGGCCATGAGCAGTTCTTC.